This T cell receptor (beta chain) was identified in a study of cytomegalovirus exposure and HLA in healthy donors. Study-wide results and limits: Reported performance of the classifier showed diagnosis of cytomegalovirus status with high specificity and sensitivity.

Everyone who donated was a healthy bone marrow donor. Primers: 60 Vbeta forward and 13 Jbeta reverse. Clones were sequenced by immunoSEQ multiplex PCR, and TCRdb holds only the in-frame ones, with some missing. The sample shows about 140,000 clones, almost 80% of them seen only once. About this clone: Antigen specificity is unknown.

The length of the CDR3 is 16 residues. The V and J ends lost 4 bases and 0 bases, in that order; junction bases with no gene match: 6. Germline lookup yields CDR1 MGHDK and CDR2 SYGVNS. This receptor was obtained from a man between 18 and 29 years old in good health and CMV-seronegative. The genes are TRBV25-1 and TRBJ2-5; 9 bases map to TRBD1. Source material: PBMCs. The CDR3 reads CASSGGTGPYQETQYF. As DNA, the CDR3 is TGTGCCAGCAGTGGGGGGACAGGGCCCTACCAAGAGACCCAGTACTTC. Variable domain in full (rest from reference TRBV25-1 and TRBJ2-5): EADIYQTPRYLVIGTGKKITLECSQTMGHDKMYWYQQDPGMELHLIHYSYGVNSTEKGDLSSESTVSRIRTEHFPLTLESARPSHTSQYLCASSGGTGPYQETQYFGPGTRLLVL.